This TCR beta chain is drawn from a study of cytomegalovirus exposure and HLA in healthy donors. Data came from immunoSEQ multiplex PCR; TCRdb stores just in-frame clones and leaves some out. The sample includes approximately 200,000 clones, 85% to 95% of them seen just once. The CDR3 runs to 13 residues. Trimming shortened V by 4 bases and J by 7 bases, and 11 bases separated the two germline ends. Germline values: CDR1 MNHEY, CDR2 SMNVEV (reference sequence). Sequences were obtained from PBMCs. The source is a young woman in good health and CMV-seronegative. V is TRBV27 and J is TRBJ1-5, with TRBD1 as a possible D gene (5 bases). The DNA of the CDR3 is TGTGCCAGCAGTTCCATGGGGCTGCAGCCCCAGCATTTT. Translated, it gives CASSSMGLQPQHF.